A single sample is the source of the 28 T cell receptor beta chains below, sequenced in a study of CD8 T cells in ankylosing spondylitis. TCRdb ran MiXCR on the 5' RACE reads and lists one entry per CDR3 protein. The profile covers more than 200,000 distinct CDR3 sequences, with around 25% appearing a single time and over 0.55% taken by the ten largest. Material for sequencing was blood, either unsorted or a sorted T cell fraction (not recorded which). All receptors come from a male donor with ankylosing spondylitis or in good health (not recorded which).

This clonotype was detected ten times or more. This rearrangement joins TRBV6-1 to TRBJ1-6; 9 bases map to TRBD1. The CDR3 has 15 residues. J gave up 7 bases and V 5 bases, and 6 bases lay outside the gene matches. Germline assignment: CDR1 MNHNS and CDR2 SASEGT. The chain's CDR3 is CASSKQGARNSPLHF. The CDR3 DNA sequence: TGTGCCAGCAGTAAACAGGGGGCGCGGAATTCACCCCTCCACTTT.

This clonotype has a handful of counts. The rearrangement joins TRBV3-1 to TRBJ2-7; 7 bases line up with TRBD2. Trimming took 5 bases from V and 2 from J; bases not matched to a gene: 6. The germline gives CDR1 LGHDT, CDR2 YNNKEL (reference sequence). This CDR3 comprises 14 residues. As DNA, the CDR3 is TGTGCCAGCAGCTGGCGGGGGTACCCCTACGAGCAGTACTTC. This encodes CASSWRGYPYEQYF.

This chain joins TRBV7-9 and TRBJ2-7; no clear D gene. Trimming removed 5 bases from V and 0 bases from J, with 11 bases in between. Germline CDR1 reads SEHNR; CDR2 reads FQNEAQ (reference sequence). The CDR3 is made up of 14 amino acids. CDR3 coding DNA: TGTGCCAGCAGCCCCGGACCGAACTCCTACGAGCAGTACTTC. This codes for CASSPGPNSYEQYF.

This clonotype came up many times. The chain uses TRBV24-1 and TRBJ2-7, with a weak D call TRBD1 (6 bases). Germline V gene data show CDR1 as KGHDR and CDR2 as SFDVKD. V was clipped by 2 bases and J by 5 bases, with 9 bases between them. The CDR3 sequence is 13 residues long. CDR3 loop: CATSDSTGNEQYF. DNA for the CDR3: TGTGCCACCAGTGATTCGACAGGAAACGAGCAGTACTTC.

This clonotype was counted between two and nine times. The chain carries TRBV29-1 and TRBJ2-5; tentative D call: TRBD2 (6 bases). CDR3 size: 14 residues. V lost 4 bases, J lost 4 bases, and 16 bases lay in between. The V gene's germline CDR1 is SQVTM and CDR2 ANQGSEA. CDR3 DNA: TGCAGCGTTGGCCCGCGTCGGGGAGGAGAGACCCAGTACTTC. Encoded protein: CSVGPRRGGETQYF.

The V gene is TRBV12-3 or TRBV12-4, the J gene TRBJ2-7, with 9 positions matching TRBD1. The CDR3 totals 14 residues. V lost 3 bases and J lost 2; bases outside the gene matches: 2. The CDR3 loop is CASSLTGGAYEQYF. The CDR3 nucleotides are TGTGCCAGCAGTTTGACAGGGGGGGCCTACGAGCAGTACTTC.

The genes are TRBV20-1 and TRBJ2-3, with 16 bases matching TRBD2. CDR3 length equals 19 residues. J lost 1 base, V lost 6 bases, and 13 bases had no gene match. CDR1 and CDR2 (germline): DFQATT, SNEGSKA (reference sequence). The CDR3 bases are TGCAGTGCCTCAAATCCGGGACTAGCGGGGGGGCATGGCACAGATACGCAGTATTTT. It is translated as CSASNPGLAGGHGTDTQYF.

The J gene is TRBJ1-2, the V gene TRBV20-1; tentatively, D is TRBD1 (6 bases). The germline V gene has CDR1 DFQATT and CDR2 SNEGSKA (reference sequence). The CDR3 extends over 14 amino acids. Trimming shortened V by 4 bases and J by 5 bases, and 17 bases separated the two germline ends. This CDR3 reads CSATSRTAVYGYTF. In DNA form, the CDR3 reads TGCAGTGCTACATCAAGGACAGCGGTTTATGGCTACACCTTC.

The CDR3 DNA is TGCGCCAGCAGTGAATCAGGGATGACTAACTATGGCTACACCTTC. Translation gives CASSESGMTNYGYTF. The V call is TRBV5-1, the J call TRBJ1-2, with D perhaps matching TRBD1 (5 bases). The CDR3 spans 15 residues. The ends were cut back, 5 bases at V and 0 bases at J, with 14 bases in the middle. From germline, CDR1 is SGHRS and CDR2 YFSETQ.

This clonotype was detected only a few times. This chain links TRBV27 with TRBJ2-2, with TRBD2 matching 16 bases. V was pared by 4 bases and J by 6 bases, with 8 bases of the junction left unmatched. The CDR3 is made up of 18 amino acids. The germline V gene encodes CDR1 MNHEY and CDR2 SMNVEV (reference sequence). In nucleotides, the CDR3 is TGTGCCAGCAGTTCGGGACTAGCGGGGGGGCGGTGGTCCGGGGAGCTGTTTTTT. This codes for CASSSGLAGGRWSGELFF.

At least ten counts were recorded for this clonotype. This chain links TRBV6-5 with TRBJ1-2; D uncertain. The V end was cut by 0 bases, the J end by 4 bases, with 6 bases between. Germline CDR1 MNHEY, CDR2 SVGAGI. CDR3 size: 13 residues. Written as DNA, the CDR3 is TGTGCCAGCAGTTACTCGTCCCGCTATGGCTACACCTTC. It specifies CASSYSSRYGYTF.

This clonotype turned up a few times. The V call is TRBV12-3 or TRBV12-4, the J call TRBJ1-5, with D possibly matching TRBD1 (6 bases). V was pared by 1 base and J by 5 bases, with 9 bases between. The CDR3 totals 14 residues. The CDR3: CASSLGRGYQPQHF. The CDR3 region has the DNA TGTGCCAGCAGTTTAGGCAGGGGATATCAGCCCCAGCATTTT.

V is TRBV5-1 and J is TRBJ1-2; possibly TRBD1 for D (6 bases). The V gene's germline CDR1 is SGHRS and CDR2 YFSETQ. Trimming removed 4 bases at V and 2 bases at J, with 18 bases between. This CDR3 is 16 amino acids long. The DNA of the CDR3 is TGCGCCAGCAGCCCCGACCCACAGGGCGCCAACTATGGCTACACCTTC. Translated: CASSPDPQGANYGYTF.

This clonotype was found many times. The chain carries TRBV7-2 and TRBJ2-2; TRBD1 aligns across 7 bases. CDR1 is SGHTA and CDR2 is FQGNSA in the germline V gene. The CDR3 sequence is 15 residues long. After removal of 1 base from V and 4 bases from J, the junction contained 3 bases not matched to a gene. This CDR3 is CASSLGPGGTGELFF. The CDR3 bases are TGTGCCAGCAGCTTAGGCCCAGGGGGCACCGGGGAGCTGTTTTTT.

This clonotype was recorded a few times. CDR3 in DNA: TGTGCCAGCAGTTTACTAGTAGGCCCCTACGAGCAGTACTTC. Its protein product is CASSLLVGPYEQYF. The chain couples TRBV27 to TRBJ2-7; D is unresolved. Germline V gene data show CDR1 as MNHEY and CDR2 as SMNVEV (reference sequence). This CDR3 is built from 14 residues. Trimming cost V 2 bases and J 2 bases, with 10 bases left between them.

The chain is built from TRBV6-1 and TRBJ2-3, with 8 bases that match TRBD2. In germline, CDR1 is MNHNS, CDR2 SASEGT. Trimming took 5 bases from V and 6 from J; bases not matched to a gene: 10. This CDR3 contains 15 residues. CDR3 sequence: CASSPRGAQGDTQYF. The DNA of the CDR3 is TGTGCCAGCAGTCCGCGGGGGGCCCAGGGGGATACGCAGTATTTT.

This clonotype was seen repeatedly, ten times or more. The chain has TRBV20-1 and TRBJ2-3, with 7 nucleotides matching TRBD2. With V trimmed by 0 bases and J by 2 bases, 8 bases remained unmatched. Germline CDR1 reads DFQATT; CDR2 reads SNEGSKA (reference sequence). The CDR3 extends over 16 amino acids. This CDR3 reads CSARDRRAGDTDTQYF. The DNA of the CDR3 is TGCAGTGCTAGAGACCGACGGGCGGGGGACACAGATACGCAGTATTTT.

Remarks on this clonotype: This may be a read error: a much more frequent sequence differs by one nucleotide. The chain joins TRBV2 to TRBJ2-1; perhaps D is TRBD1 or TRBD2 (5 bases each). Germline CDR1 and CDR2: SNHLY and FYNNEI. V lost 11 bases to trimming and J lost 10 bases, with 21 bases between them. CDR3 length equals 13 residues. The CDR3 reads CADKGRESGEQFF. The CDR3 DNA reads as TGTGCCGACAAGGGACGCGAGTCCGGAGAGCAGTTCTTC. The variable domain in full, with the rest retrieved from reference TRBV2 and TRBJ2-1, is EPEVTQTPSHQVTQMGQEVILRCVPISNHLYFYWYRQILGQKVEFLVSFYNNEISEKSEIFDDQFSVERPDGSNFTLKIRSTKLEDSAMYFCADKGRESGEQFFGPGTRLTVL.

This clonotype showed up just a few times. V and J are TRBV12-3 or TRBV12-4 and TRBJ1-4; tentative D call: TRBD1 (5 bases). Trimming stripped 1 base from V and 6 bases from J, with 9 bases between. The CDR3 has 14 amino acids. The CDR3 DNA reads TGTGCCAGCAGTTTAGTCGGGGGAGATGAAAAACTGTTTTTT. Its translation is CASSLVGGDEKLFF.

The J gene is TRBJ2-5, the V gene TRBV15; 7 positions match TRBD2. The length of the CDR3 is 16 residues. V lost 4 bases to trimming and J lost 3 bases; unmatched junction nucleotides: 11. Germline assignment: CDR1 LNHNV and CDR2 YYDKDF (reference sequence). Here the CDR3 DNA reads TGTGCCACCAGCAAATTTGGGGCGGGGGAGAAAGAGACCCAGTACTTC. Amino acid sequence: CATSKFGAGEKETQYF.

The gene calls are TRBV4-2 and TRBJ2-5; 9 bases fit TRBD1. J lost 1 base, V lost 1 base, and 4 bases had no gene match. CDR1 is LGHNA, CDR2 YNFKEQ, per germline. The CDR3 covers 16 residues. The CDR3, as DNA: TGTGCCAGCAGCCAAGGCTGGACAGGGGCCCAAGAGACCCAGTACTTC. Translating gives CASSQGWTGAQETQYF.

The chain uses TRBV19 and TRBJ2-4; 7 bases are shared with TRBD1. This CDR3 is 15 amino acids long. The V gene's germline CDR1 is LNHDA and CDR2 SQIVND (reference sequence). The trim removed 4 bases at V and 6 bases at J, leaving 9 bases unmatched. Here the CDR3 reads CASSTNGQAPNIQYF. In DNA form, the CDR3 reads TGTGCCAGTAGTACCAATGGACAGGCTCCAAACATTCAGTACTTC.

The sample holds many counts of this clonotype. The gene calls are TRBV7-3 and TRBJ1-1; possible D gene TRBD1, 5 bases. Trimming left V 1 base short and J 4 bases short, with 7 bases between. The CDR3 extends over 13 amino acids. Germline CDR1 SGHTA, CDR2 FQGTGA. This CDR3 reads CASSLNRLTEAFF. The CDR3 DNA reads as TGTGCCAGCAGCTTAAACAGGCTCACTGAAGCTTTCTTT.

This clonotype was recorded many times. The CDR3 DNA follows: TGTGCCAGCACCCAGGGGTCTGGGGCCAACGTCCTGACTTTC. Amino acids: CASTQGSGANVLTF. The chain joins TRBV12-3 or TRBV12-4 to TRBJ2-6; D is possibly TRBD1 (6 bases). Trimming took 7 bases from V and 1 from J, leaving 8 bases between them. The CDR3 has 14 amino acids.

This clonotype was seen a handful of times. This rearrangement joins TRBV7-2 to TRBJ2-7; D remains unclear. The germline V gene has CDR1 SGHTA and CDR2 FQGNSA. The V end lost 0 bases, the J end lost 6 bases, and 9 bases lay between the germline ends. The length of the CDR3 is 13 residues. The CDR3 nucleotides read TGTGCCAGCAGCTTAGCGGTCTGGCCCGAGCAGTACTTC. It is translated as CASSLAVWPEQYF.

This clonotype was counted between two and nine times. The CDR3 bases are TGTGCCATCAGCGGGACAGGGGAAGGAGAGACCCAGTACTTC. This translates into CAISGTGEGETQYF. The rearrangement uses TRBV10-3 and TRBJ2-5, with 10 bases matching TRBD1. This CDR3 has 14 amino acids. J lost 4 bases, V lost 6 bases, and 5 bases had no gene match. Germline V lookup: CDR1 ENHRY, CDR2 SYGVKD.

This clonotype has a count of ten or more. The V call is TRBV10-3, the J call TRBJ2-3, with 8 bases identical to TRBD2. V trimming: 0 bases; J trimming: 11 bases; junction bases outside the gene matches: 10. The germline gives CDR1 ENHRY, CDR2 SYGVKD. The CDR3 is made up of 15 amino acids. The CDR3 bases are TGTGCCATCAGTGAGTCGGGTGGGACTAGTCGATTGCAGTATTTT. Its protein product is CAISESGGTSRLQYF.

The chain uses TRBV12-3 or TRBV12-4 and TRBJ2-5; 9 bases are a match to TRBD2. The CDR3 has 15 amino acids. Germline trimming cut 3 bases from V and 5 bases from J; bases unmatched to any gene: 7. The CDR3 sequence: CASSFVGLARETQYF. The CDR3, as DNA: TGTGCCAGCAGTTTCGTCGGACTAGCGAGGGAGACCCAGTACTTC.